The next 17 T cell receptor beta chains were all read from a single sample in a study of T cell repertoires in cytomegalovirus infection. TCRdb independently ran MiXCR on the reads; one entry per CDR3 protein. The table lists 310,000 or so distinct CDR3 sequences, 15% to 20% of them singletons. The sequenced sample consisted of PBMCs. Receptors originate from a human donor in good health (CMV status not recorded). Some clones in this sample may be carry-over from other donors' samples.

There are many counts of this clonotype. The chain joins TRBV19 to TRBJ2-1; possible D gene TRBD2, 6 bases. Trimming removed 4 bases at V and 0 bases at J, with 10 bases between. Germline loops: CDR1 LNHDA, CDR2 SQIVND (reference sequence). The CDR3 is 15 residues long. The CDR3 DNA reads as TGTGCCAGTAGTAACGGGGGATCCTCCTACAATGAGCAGTTCTTC. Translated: CASSNGGSSYNEQFF.

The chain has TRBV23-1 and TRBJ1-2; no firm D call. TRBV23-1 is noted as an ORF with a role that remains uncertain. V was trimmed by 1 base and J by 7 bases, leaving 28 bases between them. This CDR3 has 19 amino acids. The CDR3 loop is CASSQWFLVSRIDFGGYTF. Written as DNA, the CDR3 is TGCGCCAGCAGTCAATGGTTTCTCGTTTCGAGGATAGATTTCGGTGGCTACACCTTC.

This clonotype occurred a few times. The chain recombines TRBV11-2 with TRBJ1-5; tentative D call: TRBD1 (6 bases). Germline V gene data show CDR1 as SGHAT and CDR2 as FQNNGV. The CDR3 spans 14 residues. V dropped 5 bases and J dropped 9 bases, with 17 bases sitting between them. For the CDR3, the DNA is TGTGCCAGCAGCGAGGCAGGGGTATATCTGCCCCAGCATTTT. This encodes CASSEAGVYLPQHF.

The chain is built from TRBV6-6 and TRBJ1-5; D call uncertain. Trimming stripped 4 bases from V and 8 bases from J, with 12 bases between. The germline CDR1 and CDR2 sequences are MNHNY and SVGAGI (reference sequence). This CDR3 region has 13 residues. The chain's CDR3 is CASSSSGGEPQHF. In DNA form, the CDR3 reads TGTGCCAGCAGTTCTAGCGGCGGGGAGCCCCAGCATTTT.

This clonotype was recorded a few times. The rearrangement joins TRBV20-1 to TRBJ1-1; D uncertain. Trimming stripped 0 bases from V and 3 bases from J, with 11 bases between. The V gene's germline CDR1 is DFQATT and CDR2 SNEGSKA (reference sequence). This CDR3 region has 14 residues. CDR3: CSARDPGPYTEAFF. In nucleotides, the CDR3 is TGCAGTGCTAGAGATCCCGGTCCTTACACTGAAGCTTTCTTT.

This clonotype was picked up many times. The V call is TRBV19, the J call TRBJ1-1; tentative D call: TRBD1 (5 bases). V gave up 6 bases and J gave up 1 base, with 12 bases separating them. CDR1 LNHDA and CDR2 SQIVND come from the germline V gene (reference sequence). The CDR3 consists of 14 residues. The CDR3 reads CASSAGIENTEAFF. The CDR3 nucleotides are TGTGCCAGTAGCGCAGGGATTGAGAACACTGAAGCTTTCTTT.

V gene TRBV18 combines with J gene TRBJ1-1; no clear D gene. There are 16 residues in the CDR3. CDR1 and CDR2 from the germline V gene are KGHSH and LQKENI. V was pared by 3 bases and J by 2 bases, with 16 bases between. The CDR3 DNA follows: TGTGCCAGCTCACCTGAGGGATACGGGTTAAACACTGAAGCTTTCTTT. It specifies CASSPEGYGLNTEAFF.

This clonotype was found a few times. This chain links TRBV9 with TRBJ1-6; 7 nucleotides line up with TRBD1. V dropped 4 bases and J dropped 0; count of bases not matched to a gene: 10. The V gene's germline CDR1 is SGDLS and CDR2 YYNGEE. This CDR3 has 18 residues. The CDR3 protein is CASSLRDSRSSYNSPLHF. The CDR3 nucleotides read TGTGCCAGCAGCCTACGGGACAGTAGGAGCTCCTATAATTCACCCCTCCACTTT.

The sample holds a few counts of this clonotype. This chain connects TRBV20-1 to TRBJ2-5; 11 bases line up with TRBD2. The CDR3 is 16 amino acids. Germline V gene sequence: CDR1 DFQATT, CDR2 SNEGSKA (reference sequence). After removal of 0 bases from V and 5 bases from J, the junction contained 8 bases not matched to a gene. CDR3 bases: TGCAGTGCTAGAGATCCTAGCGGGGGGCCGGGGGAGACCCAGTACTTC. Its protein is CSARDPSGGPGETQYF.

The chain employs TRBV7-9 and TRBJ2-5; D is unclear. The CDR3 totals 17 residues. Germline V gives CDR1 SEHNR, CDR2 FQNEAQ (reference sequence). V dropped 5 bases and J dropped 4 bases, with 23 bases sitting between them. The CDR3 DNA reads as TGTGCCAGCAGCCTCCCGAGTTGGGTTGCCGGTGGAGAGACCCAGTACTTC. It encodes CASSLPSWVAGGETQYF.

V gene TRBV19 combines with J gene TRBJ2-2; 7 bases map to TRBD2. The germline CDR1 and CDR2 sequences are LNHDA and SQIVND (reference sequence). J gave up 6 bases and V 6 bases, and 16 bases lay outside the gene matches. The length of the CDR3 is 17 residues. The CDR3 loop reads CASSLGVDSGDPGELFF. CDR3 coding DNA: TGTGCCAGTAGCTTGGGTGTAGACAGCGGGGACCCCGGGGAGCTGTTTTTT.

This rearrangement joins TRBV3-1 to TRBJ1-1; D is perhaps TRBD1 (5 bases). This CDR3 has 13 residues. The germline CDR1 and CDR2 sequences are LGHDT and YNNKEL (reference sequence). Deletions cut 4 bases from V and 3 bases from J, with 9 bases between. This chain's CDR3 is CASSLTQDTEAFF. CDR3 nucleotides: TGTGCCAGCAGCCTGACACAGGACACTGAAGCTTTCTTT. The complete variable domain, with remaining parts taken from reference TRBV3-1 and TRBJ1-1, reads DTAVSQTPKYLVTQMGNDKSIKCEQNLGHDTMYWYKQDSKKFLKIMFSYNNKELIINETVPNRFSPKSPDKAHLNLHINSLELGDSAVYFCASSLTQDTEAFFGQGTRLTVV.

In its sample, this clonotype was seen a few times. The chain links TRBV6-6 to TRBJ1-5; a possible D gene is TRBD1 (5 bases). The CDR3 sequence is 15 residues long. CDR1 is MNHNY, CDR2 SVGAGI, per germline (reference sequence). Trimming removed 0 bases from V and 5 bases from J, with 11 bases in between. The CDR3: CASSYSVQGDQPQHF. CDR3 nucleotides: TGTGCCAGCAGTTACTCGGTTCAGGGTGATCAGCCCCAGCATTTT.

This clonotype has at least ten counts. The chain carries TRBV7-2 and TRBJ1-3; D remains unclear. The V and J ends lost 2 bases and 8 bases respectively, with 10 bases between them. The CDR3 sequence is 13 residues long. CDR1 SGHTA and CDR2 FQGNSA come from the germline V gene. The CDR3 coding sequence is TGTGCCAGCAGCTTATCGGCGTCGGACACCATATATTTT. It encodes CASSLSASDTIYF.

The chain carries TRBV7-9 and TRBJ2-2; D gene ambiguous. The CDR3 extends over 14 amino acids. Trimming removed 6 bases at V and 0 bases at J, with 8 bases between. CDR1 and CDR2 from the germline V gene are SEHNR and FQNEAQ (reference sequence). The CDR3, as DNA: TGTGCCAGCAGTCGAGCGCCGAACACCGGGGAGCTGTTTTTT. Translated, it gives CASSRAPNTGELFF.

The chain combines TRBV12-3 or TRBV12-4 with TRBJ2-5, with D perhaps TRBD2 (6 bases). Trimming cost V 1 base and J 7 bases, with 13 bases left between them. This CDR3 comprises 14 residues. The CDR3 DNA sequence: TGTGCCAGCAGTTTAGTTACTAGGAGGGGGACCCAGTACTTC. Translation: CASSLVTRRGTQYF.

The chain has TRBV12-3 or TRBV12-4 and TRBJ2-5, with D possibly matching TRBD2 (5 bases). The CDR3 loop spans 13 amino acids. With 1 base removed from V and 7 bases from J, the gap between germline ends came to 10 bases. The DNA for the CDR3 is TGTGCCAGCAGTTTAGGGGAGCCGGGGACCCAGTACTTC. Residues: CASSLGEPGTQYF.